In this sample, the clone carrying this T cell receptor (beta chain) turned up many times. Source study methods: Researchers report that nucleated cell counts were estimated from reference gene primer amplification. Sequenced by immunoSEQ multiplex PCR; TCRdb stores in-frame clones only, minus some. V and J calls and clone size are as listed in that table; D and trimming were resolved from the DNA. Among some 250,000 clones listed, approximately 85% were seen once. The CDR3 has 14 amino acids. Germline V gene sequence: CDR1 MNHEY, CDR2 SMNVEV (reference sequence). The V end was cut by 5 bases, the J end by 6 bases, with 14 bases between. The data belong to a study of blood T cell repertoires in COVID-19. Across the whole study: Whether acute or convalescent, the COVID-19 samples came from the United States, Italy and Spain.

The TCR originated in a woman aged 25 to 45 with acute or convalescent COVID-19. The sample consisted of peripheral blood. This chain uses TRBV27 with TRBJ2-4, with D possibly TRBD2 on 7 matching bases. CDR3 DNA: TGTGCCAGCAGTGTGGGGGGGCGCTTAAACATTCAGTACTTC. This codes for CASSVGGRLNIQYF.